The clone carrying this T cell receptor beta chain was counted only a few times. The target antigen is unknown. Then a second PCR, running about 6 to 11 cycles, was carried out with a sample-barcoded 5' primer and a J-beta primer mix. TCRdb re-called the 5' RACE reads through MiXCR, storing one row per CDR3 protein. The data contain 1.2 million to 1.5 million distinct CDR3 sequences, around 55% of them seen just once; the ten biggest clones take up about 6.3%. For every donor, a draw yielded 8.5 to 10 milliliters of peripheral blood. The data originate from a study of blood T cells in healthy people across ages. Study-wide results and caveats: Roughly linear declines in TCR beta diversity per million T cells occurred with age.

Material: blood. This clonotype was obtained from a man younger than 35 in good health.

The CDR3 DNA sequence: TGTGCCAGCAGCTTACTTCAGGGGGTTTCGACCAAAAACATTCAGTACTTC. Protein: CASSLLQGVSTKNIQYF. V is TRBV7-9 and J is TRBJ2-4; TRBD1 aligns across 7 bases. There are 17 residues in the CDR3. The V and J ends lost 2 bases and 2 bases, in that order; junction bases with no gene match: 9. Germline assignment: CDR1 SEHNR and CDR2 FQNEAQ (reference sequence).